This TCR beta chain was documented in a study of cytomegalovirus exposure and HLA in healthy donors. For the study at large: The Caucasian-associated ancestry cluster contained about 80% of the roughly 400 genotyped donors.

Overall study findings and caveats: Earlier results showed most TCR beta V segments being productive about 90% or about 30% of the time. For TCR beta chains, V- and J-gene trimming was later linked to a missense DCLRE1C variant. A later analysis reportedly found fewer N-insertions in an Asian-associated ancestry cluster than the roughly 670-donor mean.

Germline CDR1 LNHDA, CDR2 SQIVND (reference sequence). The CDR3 has 14 residues. Trimming left V 8 bases short and J 2 bases short, with 15 bases between. Use of 60 Vbeta and 13 Jbeta primers characterized the PCR. Clones were read by immunoSEQ multiplex PCR, and TCRdb kept only the in-frame ones, dropping some. The sample records some 100,000 clones, under 80% being singletons. This clone was found once. The antigen remains unidentified. Sequenced: PBMCs. V is TRBV19 and J is TRBJ1-1; D is ambiguous. The source of this sequence is a woman between 50 and 59 years old in good health and CMV-seropositive. The CDR3 protein is CASCRLNTNTEAFF. CDR3 sequence (DNA): TGTGCCAGTTGCCGTTTGAACACAAACACTGAAGCTTTCTTT. Looking up the rest from reference TRBV19 and TRBJ1-1 gives the full variable domain: DGGITQSPKYLFRKEGQNVTLSCEQNLNHDAMYWYRQDPGQGLRLIYYSQIVNDFQKGDIAEGYSVSREKKESFPLTVTSAQKNPTAFYLCASCRLNTNTEAFFGQGTRLTVV.